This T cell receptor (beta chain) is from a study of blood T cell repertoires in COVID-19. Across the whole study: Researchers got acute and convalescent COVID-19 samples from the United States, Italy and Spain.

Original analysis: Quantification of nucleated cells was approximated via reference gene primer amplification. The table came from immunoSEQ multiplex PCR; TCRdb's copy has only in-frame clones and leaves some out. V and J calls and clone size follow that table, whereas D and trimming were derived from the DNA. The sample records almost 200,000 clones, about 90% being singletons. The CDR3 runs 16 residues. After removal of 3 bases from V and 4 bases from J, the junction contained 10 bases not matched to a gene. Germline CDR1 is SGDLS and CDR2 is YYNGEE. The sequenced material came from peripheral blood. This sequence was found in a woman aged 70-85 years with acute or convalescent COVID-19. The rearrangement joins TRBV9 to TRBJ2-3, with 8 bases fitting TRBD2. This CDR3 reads CASSAIPSGSPDTQYF. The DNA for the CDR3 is TGTGCCAGCAGCGCCATTCCGAGCGGGAGCCCAGATACGCAGTATTTT.